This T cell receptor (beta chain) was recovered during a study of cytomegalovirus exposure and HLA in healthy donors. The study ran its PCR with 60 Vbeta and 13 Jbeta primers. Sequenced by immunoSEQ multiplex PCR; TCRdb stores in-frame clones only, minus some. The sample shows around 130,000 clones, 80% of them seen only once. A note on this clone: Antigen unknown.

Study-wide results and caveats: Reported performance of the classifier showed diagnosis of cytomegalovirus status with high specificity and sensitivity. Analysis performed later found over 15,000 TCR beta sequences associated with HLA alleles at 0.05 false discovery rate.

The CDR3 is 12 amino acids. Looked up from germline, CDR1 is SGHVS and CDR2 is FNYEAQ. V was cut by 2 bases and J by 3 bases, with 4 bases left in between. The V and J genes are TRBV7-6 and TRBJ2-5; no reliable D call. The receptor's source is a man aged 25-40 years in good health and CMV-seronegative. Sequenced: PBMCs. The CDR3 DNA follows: TGTGCCAGCAGCTTACTTGAAGAGACCCAGTACTTC. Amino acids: CASSLLEETQYF.